These 24 T cell receptor beta chains share one sample of origin, sequenced in a study of Ad26.COV2.S vaccination and SARS-CoV-2 variants. Sample treatment: around 19 received Ad26.COV2.S at low or high dose, single or two shots; several received placebo; per-sample allocation not given. Sampling happened 63 days after the first vaccine or placebo injection. Only in-frame clones appear in the TCRdb table, and some are missing; sequencing was by immunoSEQ multiplex PCR. The sample shows 200,000 to 300,000 clones, around 87% of them seen only once. Sequences were derived from peripheral blood, sampled in a trial of Ad26.COV2.S vaccine versus placebo. Every receptor here comes from a person between 18 and 65 years old who received the Ad26.COV2.S COVID-19 vaccine or a placebo.

The V call is TRBV15, the J call TRBJ2-5; no clear D gene. Germline CDR1 and CDR2: LNHNV and YYDKDF (reference sequence). The V gene lost 0 bases and the J gene lost 1 base, with 6 bases spanning the gap. This CDR3 comprises 14 residues. DNA for the CDR3: TGTGCCACCAGCAGAGACCGGGTCCAAGAGACCCAGTACTTC. It codes for CATSRDRVQETQYF. The complete variable domain, with remaining parts taken from reference TRBV15 and TRBJ2-5, reads DAMVIQNPRYQVTQFGKPVTLSCSQTLNHNVMYWYQQKSSQAPKLLFHYYDKDFNNEADTPDNFQSRRPNTSFCFLDIRSPGLGDTAMYLCATSRDRVQETQYFGPGTRLLVL.

A few counts support this clone. The rearrangement uses TRBV18 and TRBJ1-5, with D maybe TRBD1 (5 bases). Trimming removed 3 bases at V and 7 bases at J, with 13 bases between. Germline V gene data show CDR1 as KGHSH and CDR2 as LQKENI. The CDR3 consists of 14 residues. CDR3 DNA sequence: TGTGCCAGCTCACCCTCCGGGACGGGCCAGCCCCAGCATTTT. It encodes CASSPSGTGQPQHF. Full variable domain (missing parts from reference TRBV18 and TRBJ1-5): NAGVMQNPRHLVRRRGQEARLRCSPMKGHSHVYWYRQLPEEGLKFMVYLQKENIIDESGMPKERFSAEFPKEGPSILRIQQVVRGDSAAYFCASSPSGTGQPQHFGDGTRLSIL.

CDR3 coding DNA: TGTGCCAGCTCCCGGGACAGGGGGAGCAATCAGCCCCAGCATTTT. It codes for CASSRDRGSNQPQHF. V usage is TRBV18 and J usage is TRBJ1-5; the match to TRBD1 covers 11 bases. V gave up 6 bases and J gave up 1 base; unmatched junction bases: 2. Per the germline V gene, CDR1 is KGHSH and CDR2 is LQKENI. CDR3 length: 15 residues.

The chain combines TRBV6-2 or TRBV6-3 with TRBJ1-6, with 7 bases fitting TRBD1. Germline assignment: CDR1 MNHEY and CDR2 SVGEGT. V lost 6 bases and J lost 0; bases outside the gene matches: 8. This CDR3 contains 17 residues. The CDR3 coding sequence is TGTGCCAGCAGCCCCGACAGGGACTTCTCCTATAATTCACCCCTCCACTTT. As protein: CASSPDRDFSYNSPLHF.

This sequence joins TRBV19 and TRBJ1-5; D unclear. The germline gives CDR1 LNHDA, CDR2 SQIVND (reference sequence). Between the trimmed V and J ends, which lost 6 bases and 0 bases, there was a span of 12 bases. The CDR3 is made up of 15 amino acids. This CDR3 is CASSDTAYSNQPQHF. In DNA, the CDR3 is TGTGCCAGTAGCGACACAGCCTATAGCAATCAGCCCCAGCATTTT.

V is TRBV6-5 and J is TRBJ1-3; D perhaps matches TRBD1 (6 bases). The CDR3 has 15 amino acids. The V gene's germline CDR1 is MNHEY and CDR2 SVGAGI. The V end lost 6 bases, the J end lost 2 bases, and 14 bases lay between the germline ends. The CDR3: CASSNRASTGNTIYF. CDR3 in DNA: TGTGCCAGCAGCAACAGGGCCTCCACTGGAAACACCATATATTTT.

The rearrangement uses TRBV18 and TRBJ2-3; the D gene is possibly TRBD1 (6 bases). In germline, CDR1 is KGHSH, CDR2 LQKENI. V was cut by 0 bases and J by 6 bases, with 19 bases left in between. The CDR3 has 17 residues. The CDR3 sequence is CASSPPVRGGTSDTQYF. The CDR3 DNA follows: TGTGCCAGCTCACCACCGGTTAGAGGGGGTACTTCCGATACGCAGTATTTT.

The chain links TRBV5-1 to TRBJ1-1; 7 nucleotides match TRBD1. CDR1 and CDR2 (germline): SGHRS, YFSETQ. V lost 4 bases, J lost 3 bases, and 9 bases stayed unmatched. This CDR3 is 15 amino acids long. CDR3 residues: CASSRDSQRDTEAFF. The CDR3 bases are TGCGCCAGCAGCCGGGACAGCCAAAGGGACACTGAAGCTTTCTTT.

This clone has only a few counts. The rearrangement links TRBV20-1 to TRBJ2-3; 12 bases are a match to TRBD2. The length of the CDR3 is 15 residues. V dropped 3 bases and J dropped 4; count of bases not matched to a gene: 5. CDR1 and CDR2 (germline): DFQATT, SNEGSKA (reference sequence). The CDR3: CSASGLAGMADTQYF. In DNA, the CDR3 is TGCAGTGCTAGTGGACTAGCGGGAATGGCAGATACGCAGTATTTT.

The chain recombines TRBV7-2 with TRBJ1-1, with TRBD1 as a possible D gene (5 bases). CDR3 length: 17 amino acids. V was shortened by 5 bases and J by 1 base, with 20 bases between the two germline ends. Per germline, CDR1 SGHTA and CDR2 FQGNSA. The CDR3: CASSPLSDRGGNTEAFF. The CDR3 DNA follows: TGTGCCAGCAGCCCCTTATCGGATAGGGGAGGGAACACTGAAGCTTTCTTT.

This clone was recorded a few times. CDR3 coding DNA: TGTGCCAGCAGTTTAGCCCCCCGGGGGCACTATGGCTACACCTTC. It translates to CASSLAPRGHYGYTF. The chain joins TRBV27 to TRBJ1-2; possible D gene TRBD1, 6 bases. CDR1 and CDR2 (germline): MNHEY, SMNVEV (reference sequence). The V end lost 2 bases, the J end lost 3 bases, and 13 bases lay between the germline ends. The CDR3 length is 15 residues.

This chain links TRBV27 with TRBJ1-6, with D unclear. CDR1 and CDR2 (germline): MNHEY, SMNVEV (reference sequence). This CDR3 spans 17 amino acids. V shed 4 bases and J shed 0 bases, with 13 bases lying between them. The CDR3 spells CASSSRTASSYNSPLHF. CDR3 nucleotide sequence: TGTGCCAGCAGTTCCCGGACGGCGAGCTCCTATAATTCACCCCTCCACTTT.

This clone was found once. Written as DNA, the CDR3 is TGTGCCAGCAGTCACTATGGGCCTAGCCAAGAGACCCAGTACTTC. The encoded protein is CASSHYGPSQETQYF. This sequence joins TRBV6-6 and TRBJ2-5; D unclear. The V end was cut by 5 bases, the J end by 1 base, with 14 bases between. CDR1 is MNHNY, CDR2 SVGAGI, per germline (reference sequence). This CDR3 region has 15 residues.

This chain connects TRBV7-2 to TRBJ2-5; maybe TRBD2 (5 bases). This CDR3 region has 13 residues. CDR1 and CDR2 (germline): SGHTA, FQGNSA. With 7 bases removed from V and 5 bases from J, the gap between germline ends came to 14 bases. In nucleotides, the CDR3 is TGTGCCAGCACCAACAGTATAGCGGAGACCCAGTACTTC. Protein product: CASTNSIAETQYF.

This chain connects TRBV6-5 to TRBJ1-1, with 7 nucleotides matching TRBD1. The CDR3 totals 14 residues. V lost 8 bases and J lost 3; bases outside the gene matches: 9. From germline, CDR1 is MNHEY and CDR2 SVGAGI. The CDR3 nucleotides are TGTGCCAGCCAGGGGGGACCCGGGGACACTGAAGCTTTCTTT. Protein: CASQGGPGDTEAFF.

The CDR3 sequence is CASSPQDTGELFF. The CDR3 coding sequence is TGTGCCAGCTCACCTCAAGACACCGGGGAGCTGTTTTTT. The genes are TRBV18 and TRBJ2-2; D not resolved. In germline, CDR1 is KGHSH, CDR2 LQKENI. Trimming cost V 3 bases and J 3 bases, with 5 bases left between them. This CDR3 comprises 13 residues.

The chain links TRBV9 to TRBJ2-2; a weak D match, TRBD1 (6 bases). V was shortened by 2 bases and J by 5 bases, with 25 bases between the two germline ends. Germline CDR1 reads SGDLS; CDR2 reads YYNGEE. The length of the CDR3 is 19 residues. The DNA of the CDR3 is TGTGCCAGCAGCGTGAACTTAGTAGGTACAGGGCTACTTACCGGGGAGCTGTTTTTT. Protein: CASSVNLVGTGLLTGELFF.

The rearrangement uses TRBV7-3 and TRBJ2-6; no clear D. Trimming removed 6 bases at V and 4 bases at J, with 7 bases between. This CDR3 spans 13 amino acids. Germline CDR1 is SGHTA and CDR2 is FQGTGA. CDR3 DNA: TGTGCCAGCAGTACACCGGGGGCCAACGTCCTGACTTTC. Protein sequence: CASSTPGANVLTF.

This clone was observed once. This may arise from a read error, as a much more abundant clone is one base away. The same CDR3 arises from other DNA sequences in this sample as well. The chain uses TRBV30 and TRBJ2-6, with 7 bases aligning to TRBD1. Trimming cost V 3 bases and J 0 bases; bases outside gene matches: 5. Germline CDR1 reads GTSNPN; CDR2 reads SVGIG (reference sequence). The CDR3 is 16 residues long. The CDR3 DNA follows: TGTGCCTGGAGGGGGGACAGAGGCTCTGGGGCCAACGTCCTGACTTTC. It codes for CAWRGDRGSGANVLTF.

This clone occurred a few times. The J gene is TRBJ1-1, the V gene TRBV7-2, with a weak D call TRBD1 (6 bases). The CDR3 is 15 residues long. The germline V gene has CDR1 SGHTA and CDR2 FQGNSA. Trimming took off 3 bases at V and 0 bases at J, with 11 bases between the two ends. CDR3 nucleotide sequence: TGTGCCAGCAGCTTCGGGGGGGGGCTGAACACTGAAGCTTTCTTT. Translation gives CASSFGGGLNTEAFF.

J is TRBJ1-6 and V is TRBV10-3, with TRBD1 matching over 7 bases. Germline-derived CDR1 and CDR2 are ENHRY and SYGVKD. V shed 0 bases and J 10 bases; nucleotides not matched to a gene: 9. The length of the CDR3 is 16 residues. The CDR3 region has the DNA TGTGCCATCAGTGAGTCGATCGGGGCAGGGGGATCACCCCTCCACTTT. This encodes CAISESIGAGGSPLHF.

The chain carries TRBV28 and TRBJ1-5; the D is unclear. This CDR3 contains 13 residues. Germline V gene data show CDR1 as MDHEN and CDR2 as SYDVKM. The ends were cut back, 5 bases at V and 5 bases at J, with 10 bases in the middle. Here the CDR3 DNA reads TGTGCCAGCAGTCTAGGGAGCGATCAGCCCCAGCATTTT. This sequence encodes CASSLGSDQPQHF.

The CDR3 protein is CASSIISNNEQFF. CDR3 DNA sequence: TGTGCCAGTAGTATTATCAGTAACAATGAGCAGTTCTTC. The chain uses TRBV19 and TRBJ2-1; the D is unclear. Per the germline V gene, CDR1 is LNHDA and CDR2 is SQIVND (reference sequence). This CDR3 comprises 13 residues. Trimming pared 3 bases from V and 5 bases from J, leaving 8 bases between.

The chain is built from TRBV28 and TRBJ1-2; D might be TRBD1 (6 bases). Trimming took 6 bases from V and 2 from J, leaving 16 bases between them. CDR3 length equals 15 residues. CDR1 is MDHEN and CDR2 is SYDVKM in the germline V gene. CDR3 region: CASRPSGTSNYGYTF. The CDR3 DNA sequence: TGTGCCAGCAGACCCTCCGGGACAAGCAACTATGGCTACACCTTC.